Following are 2 T cell receptor beta chains from one sample sequenced in a study of cytomegalovirus exposure and HLA in healthy donors (dated by TCRdb to the late 2010s). Library preparation used the immunoSEQ multiplex PCR assay. A mixture of 60 forward primers for TCR Vbeta segments and 13 reverse primers for TCR Jbeta segments was used in the multiplex PCR. In TCRdb, the immuneACCESS table is reduced to in-frame sequences with V and J assigned. These tables do not hold every clone; where another copy was compared, an unresolved V gene accounts for under half, and the others remain unexplained. For this sample there are 95,000 to 100,000 clones; around three quarters appear just once. The ten biggest clones cover approximately 2% of the sample. Specimen: PBMCs. All receptors derive from a man in his forties in good health and CMV-seronegative.

V usage is TRBV10-1 and J usage is TRBJ2-1, with TRBD2 identical over 11 bases. V trimming: 0 bases; J trimming: 6 bases; junction bases outside the gene matches: 1. The V gene's germline CDR1 is WNHNN and CDR2 SYGVQD (reference sequence). This CDR3 spans 15 amino acids. The CDR3 nucleotides read TGCGCCAGCAGTGAGTCGGGACTAGCGGTCAATGAGCAGTTCTTC. Its translation: CASSESGLAVNEQFF.

This chain connects TRBV11-2 to TRBJ1-5; no clear D gene. Trimming took off 5 bases at V and 7 bases at J, with 18 bases between the two ends. The CDR3 extends over 15 amino acids. Germline assignment: CDR1 SGHAT and CDR2 FQNNGV. The CDR3 reads CASSPNEGKRQPQHF. CDR3 nucleotide sequence: TGTGCCAGCAGCCCAAACGAGGGAAAACGGCAGCCCCAGCATTTT.